This T cell receptor (beta chain) was documented in a study of immune evolution from preneoplasia to lung adenocarcinoma. Study-level background: HLA loss of heterozygosity: 7% AIS, more than 14% MIA, roughly 30% ADC, none AAH.

This table comes from immunoSEQ multiplex PCR, and its TCRdb copy is limited to in-frame clones, with some not included. The sample lists 9,500 to 13,000 clones, 80% to 90% seen once, with roughly 3.5% in the top ten. CDR1 is SGHNT, CDR2 YYREEE, per germline (reference sequence). Trimming left V 1 base short and J 6 bases short, with 8 bases between. This CDR3 has 13 residues. Nucleic acids came from premalignant or tumor cells enriched by macro-dissection. The sequence was collected from a person aged 70 to 85 with invasive lung adenocarcinoma. What was sequenced was FFPE invasive lung adenocarcinoma tissue. V is TRBV5-4 and J is TRBJ2-1; D unresolved. The CDR3 DNA is TGTGCCAGCAGCTTGCCGGTGCTCAATGAGCAGTTCTTC. It yields the protein CASSLPVLNEQFF.